The 23 T cell receptor beta chains reported below all come from one sample, sequenced in a study of T cells expressing NK-cell markers. TCRdb re-called the 5' RACE reads; every CDR3 protein appears as one record, without DNA. The specimen's table records over 250,000 distinct CDR3 sequences. The sample was blood T cells: a sorted CD56 or NKG2C T cell subset, CD4+ or CD8+ T cells, or bulk PBMC T cells (not recorded which). The source is a woman aged 18-70 years in good health.

Here the CDR3 reads CASSKGRENEQFF. The rearrangement joins TRBV21-1 to TRBJ2-1; TCRdb selects TRBD2, and the lack of DNA leaves this call unchecked. TRBV21-1 is a recognized pseudogene. The CDR3 covers 13 residues.

The genes are TRBV12-3 or TRBV12-4 and TRBJ2-7; TCRdb's D call of TRBD1 is untestable without DNA. This CDR3 has 12 residues. The CDR3 spells CASSALGGLWYF.

The chain combines TRBV25-1 with TRBJ2-3; the D call from TCRdb, TRBD1, cannot be confirmed without DNA. The germline V gene has CDR1 MGHDK and CDR2 SYGVNS. The CDR3 covers 14 residues. The CDR3 spells CASSDPQVSDTQYF. Based on the CDR3 plus reference TRBV25-1 and TRBJ2-3, the full variable domain is EADIYQTPRYLVIGTGKKITLECSQTMGHDKMYWYQQDPGMELHLIHYSYGVNSTEKGDLSSESTVSRIRTEHFPLTLESARPSHTSQYLCASSDPQVSDTQYFGPGTRLTVL.

The chain recombines TRBV7-2 with TRBJ2-1; absent DNA, TCRdb's TRBD2 call cannot be checked. From germline, CDR1 is SGHTA and CDR2 FQGNSA. This CDR3 spans 15 amino acids. CDR3 in amino acids: CASSLGREGHNEQFF.

The V call is TRBV30, the J call TRBJ2-4; TCRdb picks TRBD2, but there is no DNA to check that call. CDR3 length: 20 residues. Germline assignment: CDR1 GTSNPN and CDR2 SVGIG (reference sequence). The CDR3 reads CAWRNPPGLAGVLAKNIQYF.

The chain carries TRBV5-1 and TRBJ2-2; TCRdb's D call of TRBD2 is untestable without DNA. Germline assignment: CDR1 SGHRS and CDR2 YFSETQ. The length of the CDR3 is 18 residues. The CDR3 here is CASSFIMPGTRGTGELFF.

The chain joins TRBV7-2 to TRBJ1-1. The CDR3 sequence is 13 residues long. Germline V gene lookup returns CDR1 SGHTA and CDR2 FQGNSA. The CDR3 protein is CASSLVGDTEAFF.

The chain recombines TRBV29-1 with TRBJ2-2. Germline lookup yields CDR1 SQVTM and CDR2 ANQGSEA. The CDR3 covers 15 residues. CDR3 sequence: CSVEGGYKNTGELFF.

The CDR3 loop reads CASSQGPTGGELFF. The chain employs TRBV4-3 and TRBJ2-2. This CDR3 contains 14 residues. Germline CDR1 is LGHNA and CDR2 is YSLEER.

The chain links TRBV29-1 to TRBJ2-3. Germline V gene sequence: CDR1 SQVTM, CDR2 ANQGSEA. CDR3 size: 14 residues. The chain's CDR3 is CSVEEASLTDTQYF.

The chain carries TRBV7-2 and TRBJ2-3; the TRBD2 assignment by TCRdb is unverifiable without DNA. The CDR3 spans 15 residues. The germline gives CDR1 SGHTA, CDR2 FQGNSA. The CDR3 is CASSLEGRDTDTQYF. Combining the CDR3 with reference TRBV7-2 and TRBJ2-3 gives the whole variable domain GAGVSQSPSNKVTEKGKDVELRCDPISGHTALYWYRQSLGQGLEFLIYFQGNSAPDKSGLPSDRFSAERTGGSVSTLTIQRTQQEDSAVYLCASSLEGRDTDTQYFGPGTRLTVL.

This rearrangement joins TRBV20-1 to TRBJ2-5. The V gene's germline CDR1 is DFQATT and CDR2 SNEGSKA (reference sequence). The CDR3 has 12 amino acids. CDR3 in amino acids: CSARGGQETQYF.

The genes are TRBV11-2 and TRBJ1-2; the TRBD1 assignment by TCRdb is unverifiable without DNA. CDR1 is SGHAT, CDR2 FQNNGV, per germline. This CDR3 contains 18 residues. The CDR3 is CASSDYPPLRDGNYGYTF.

The rearrangement uses TRBV28 and TRBJ1-1; without DNA, the TCRdb call of TRBD1 cannot be checked. Germline assignment: CDR1 MDHEN and CDR2 SYDVKM. The CDR3 consists of 15 residues. The CDR3: CASSIAGGGNTEAFF.

The V gene is TRBV30, the J gene TRBJ1-4; there is no DNA to check the TCRdb D call of TRBD1. Germline-derived CDR1 and CDR2 are GTSNPN and SVGIG (reference sequence). This CDR3 is 14 amino acids long. The CDR3: CAWSVQGESVKLFF. Full variable domain (rest looked up from reference TRBV30 and TRBJ1-4): SQTIHQWPATLVQPVGSPLSLECTVEGTSNPNLYWYRQAAGRGLQLLFYSVGIGQISSEVPQNLSASRPQDRQFILSSKKLLLSDSGFYLCAWSVQGESVKLFFGSGTQLSVL.

J is TRBJ2-1 and V is TRBV7-8; no DNA is available, so the TRBD2 call from TCRdb remains unchecked. Germline V gives CDR1 SGHVS, CDR2 FQNEAQ. The CDR3 is 17 residues long. CDR3 sequence: CASSFRRALLYLDEQFF.

The CDR3 reads CASSIQAGLAGDTQYF. The genes are TRBV6-2 or TRBV6-3 and TRBJ2-3; the D call of TRBD2 rests on TCRdb alone, since no DNA is present to check it. The CDR3 contains 16 residues. The germline CDR1 and CDR2 sequences are MNHEY and SVGEGT.

V gene TRBV24-1 combines with J gene TRBJ2-3; TCRdb calls TRBD1, which cannot be checked without DNA. Looked up from germline, CDR1 is KGHDR and CDR2 is SFDVKD. This CDR3 contains 15 residues. The CDR3 loop reads CATSPGRGPTDTQYF.

V is TRBV9 and J is TRBJ2-2; lacking DNA, the TRBD2 call made by TCRdb goes unchecked. The CDR3 is made up of 17 amino acids. Per the germline V gene, CDR1 is SGDLS and CDR2 is YYNGEE. The CDR3: CASSVGLAGGPIGELFF.

The chain carries TRBV28 and TRBJ2-3; with no DNA, the TCRdb D assignment of TRBD2 cannot be verified. The germline gives CDR1 MDHEN, CDR2 SYDVKM. This CDR3 comprises 16 residues. This CDR3 reads CASSLGRLRLVPTQYF.

Here the CDR3 reads CASSFHETGGNEQFF. The gene calls are TRBV7-9 and TRBJ2-1; the D call from TCRdb, TRBD1, cannot be confirmed without DNA. Germline CDR1 is SEHNR and CDR2 is FQNEAQ (reference sequence). There are 15 residues in the CDR3.

V is TRBV11-2 and J is TRBJ1-5. The CDR3 has 13 residues. The germline V gene has CDR1 SGHAT and CDR2 FQNNGV. The CDR3 reads CASSLAVGQPQHF. The complete variable domain, with remaining parts taken from reference TRBV11-2 and TRBJ1-5, reads EAGVAQSPRYKIIEKRQSVAFWCNPISGHATLYWYQQILGQGPKLLIQFQNNGVVDDSQLPKDRFSAERLKGVDSTLKIQPAKLEDSAVYLCASSLAVGQPQHFGDGTRLSIL.

The rearrangement links TRBV6-1 to TRBJ2-3; checking the TCRdb D call of TRBD1 is not possible without DNA. CDR3 size: 15 residues. The germline gives CDR1 MNHNS, CDR2 SASEGT. The chain's CDR3 is CASSPLLGLTDTQYF.